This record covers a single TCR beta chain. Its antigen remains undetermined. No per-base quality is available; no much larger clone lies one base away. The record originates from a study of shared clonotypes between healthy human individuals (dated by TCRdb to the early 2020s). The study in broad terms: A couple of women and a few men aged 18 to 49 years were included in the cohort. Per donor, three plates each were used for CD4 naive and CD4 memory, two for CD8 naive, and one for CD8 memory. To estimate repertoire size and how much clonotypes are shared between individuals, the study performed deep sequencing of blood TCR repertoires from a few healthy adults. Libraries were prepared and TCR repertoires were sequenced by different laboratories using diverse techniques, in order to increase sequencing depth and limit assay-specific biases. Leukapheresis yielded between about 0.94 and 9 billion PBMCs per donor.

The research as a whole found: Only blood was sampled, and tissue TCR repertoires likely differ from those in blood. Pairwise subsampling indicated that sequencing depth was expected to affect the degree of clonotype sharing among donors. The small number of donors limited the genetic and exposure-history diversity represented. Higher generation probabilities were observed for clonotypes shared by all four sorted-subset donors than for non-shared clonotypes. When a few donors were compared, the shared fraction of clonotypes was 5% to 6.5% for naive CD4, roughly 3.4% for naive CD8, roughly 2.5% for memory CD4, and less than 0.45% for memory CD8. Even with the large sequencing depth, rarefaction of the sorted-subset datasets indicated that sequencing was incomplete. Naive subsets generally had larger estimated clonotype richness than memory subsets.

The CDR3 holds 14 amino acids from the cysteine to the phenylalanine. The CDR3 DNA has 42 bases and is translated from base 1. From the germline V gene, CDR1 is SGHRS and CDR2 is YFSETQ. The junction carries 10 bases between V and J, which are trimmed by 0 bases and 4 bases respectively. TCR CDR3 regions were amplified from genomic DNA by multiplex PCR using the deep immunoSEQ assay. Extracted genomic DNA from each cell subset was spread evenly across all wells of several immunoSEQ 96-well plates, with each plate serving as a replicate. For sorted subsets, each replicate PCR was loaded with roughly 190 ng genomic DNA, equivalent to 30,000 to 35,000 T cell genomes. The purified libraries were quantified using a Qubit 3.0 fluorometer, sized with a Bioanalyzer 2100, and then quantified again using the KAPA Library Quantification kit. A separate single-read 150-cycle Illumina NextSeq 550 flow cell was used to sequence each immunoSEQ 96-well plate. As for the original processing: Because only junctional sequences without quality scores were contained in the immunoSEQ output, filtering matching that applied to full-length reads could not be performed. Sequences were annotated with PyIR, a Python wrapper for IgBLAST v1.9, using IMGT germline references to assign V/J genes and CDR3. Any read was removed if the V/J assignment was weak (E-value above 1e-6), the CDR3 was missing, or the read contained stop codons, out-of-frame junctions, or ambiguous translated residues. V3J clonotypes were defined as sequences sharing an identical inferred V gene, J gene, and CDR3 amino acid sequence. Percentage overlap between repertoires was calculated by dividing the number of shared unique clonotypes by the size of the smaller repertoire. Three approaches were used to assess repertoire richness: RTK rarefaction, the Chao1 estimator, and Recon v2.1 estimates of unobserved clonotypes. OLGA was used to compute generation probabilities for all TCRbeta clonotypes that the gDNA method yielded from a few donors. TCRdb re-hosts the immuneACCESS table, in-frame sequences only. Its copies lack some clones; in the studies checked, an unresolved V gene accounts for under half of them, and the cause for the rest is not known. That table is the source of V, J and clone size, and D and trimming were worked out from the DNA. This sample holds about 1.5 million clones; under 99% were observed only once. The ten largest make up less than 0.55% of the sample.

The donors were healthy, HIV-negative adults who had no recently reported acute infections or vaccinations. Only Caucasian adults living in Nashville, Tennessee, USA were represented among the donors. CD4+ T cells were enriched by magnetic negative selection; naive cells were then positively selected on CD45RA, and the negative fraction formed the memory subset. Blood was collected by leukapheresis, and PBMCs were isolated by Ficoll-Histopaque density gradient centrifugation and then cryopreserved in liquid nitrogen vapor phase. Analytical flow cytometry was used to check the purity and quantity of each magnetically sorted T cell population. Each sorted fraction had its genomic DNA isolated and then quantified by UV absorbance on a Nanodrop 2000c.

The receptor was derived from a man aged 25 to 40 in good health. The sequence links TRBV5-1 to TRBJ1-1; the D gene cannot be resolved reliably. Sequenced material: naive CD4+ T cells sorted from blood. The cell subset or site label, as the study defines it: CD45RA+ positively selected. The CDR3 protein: CASSLVGISTEAFF. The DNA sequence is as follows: TGCGCCAGCAGCTTGGTTGGAATAAGCACTGAAGCTTTCTTT.